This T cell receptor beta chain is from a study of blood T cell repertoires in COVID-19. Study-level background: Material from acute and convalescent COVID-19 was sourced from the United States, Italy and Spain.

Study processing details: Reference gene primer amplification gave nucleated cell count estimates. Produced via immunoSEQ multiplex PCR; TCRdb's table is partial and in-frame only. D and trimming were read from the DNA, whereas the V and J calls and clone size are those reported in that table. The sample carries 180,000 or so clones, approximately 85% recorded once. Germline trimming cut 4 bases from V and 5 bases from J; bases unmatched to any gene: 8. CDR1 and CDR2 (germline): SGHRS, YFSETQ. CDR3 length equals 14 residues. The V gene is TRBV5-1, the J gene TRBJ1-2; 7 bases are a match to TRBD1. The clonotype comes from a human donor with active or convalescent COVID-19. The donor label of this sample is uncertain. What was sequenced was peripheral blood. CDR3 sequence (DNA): TGCGCCAGCAGCCGACAGGGAGAGGAATATGGCTACACCTTC. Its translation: CASSRQGEEYGYTF.